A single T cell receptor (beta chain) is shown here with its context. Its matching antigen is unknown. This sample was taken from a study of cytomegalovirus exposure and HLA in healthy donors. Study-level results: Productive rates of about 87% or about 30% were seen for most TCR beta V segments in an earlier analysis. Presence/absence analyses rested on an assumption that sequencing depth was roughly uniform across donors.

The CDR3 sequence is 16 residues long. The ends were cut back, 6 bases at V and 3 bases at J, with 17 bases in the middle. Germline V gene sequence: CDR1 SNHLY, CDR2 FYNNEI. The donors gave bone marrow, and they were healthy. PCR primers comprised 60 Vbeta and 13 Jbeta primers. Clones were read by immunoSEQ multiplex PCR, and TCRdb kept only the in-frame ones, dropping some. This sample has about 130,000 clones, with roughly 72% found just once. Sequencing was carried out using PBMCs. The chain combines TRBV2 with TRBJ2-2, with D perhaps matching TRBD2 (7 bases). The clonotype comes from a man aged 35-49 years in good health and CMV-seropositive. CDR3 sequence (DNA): TGTGCCAGCAGGGATTTGTCGGGGGGCCACACCGGGGAGCTGTTTTTT. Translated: CASRDLSGGHTGELFF.